This T cell receptor (beta chain) appears in the sequencing data of a study of T cell changes during pregnancy in multiple sclerosis. The protocol was immunoSEQ multiplex PCR, while the TCRdb copy is restricted to in-frame clones and leaves out a portion. This table has approximately 30,000 clones, about 87% appearing once. Germline CDR1 is LNHDA and CDR2 is SQIVND (reference sequence). CDR3 size: 16 residues. V lost 3 bases to trimming and J lost 6 bases; unmatched junction nucleotides: 10. V is TRBV19 and J is TRBJ1-5; 8 nucleotides line up with TRBD1. This clonotype was obtained from a female donor with multiple sclerosis, enrolled in a pregnancy study. The source was CD8+ T cells from peripheral blood mononuclear cells, collected before pregnancy. CDR3 sequence (DNA): TGTGCCAGTAGTATCGAGGCAGGGGGCGCGTTTCAGCCCCAGCATTTT. Translated, it gives CASSIEAGGAFQPQHF.